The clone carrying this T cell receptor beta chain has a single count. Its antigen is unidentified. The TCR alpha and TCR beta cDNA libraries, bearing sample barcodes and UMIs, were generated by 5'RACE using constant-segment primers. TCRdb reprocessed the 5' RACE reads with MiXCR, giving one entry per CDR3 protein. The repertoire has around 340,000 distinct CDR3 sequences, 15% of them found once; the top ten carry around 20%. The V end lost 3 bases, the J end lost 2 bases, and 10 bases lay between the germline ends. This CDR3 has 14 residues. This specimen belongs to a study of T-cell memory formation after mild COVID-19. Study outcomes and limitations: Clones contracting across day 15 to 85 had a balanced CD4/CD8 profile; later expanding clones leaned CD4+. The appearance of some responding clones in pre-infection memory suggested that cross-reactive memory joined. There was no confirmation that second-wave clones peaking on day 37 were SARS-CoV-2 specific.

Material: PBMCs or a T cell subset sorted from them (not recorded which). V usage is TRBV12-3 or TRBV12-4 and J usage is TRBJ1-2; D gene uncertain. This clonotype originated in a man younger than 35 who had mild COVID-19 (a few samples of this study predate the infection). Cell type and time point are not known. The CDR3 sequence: CASSFGEGNYGYTF. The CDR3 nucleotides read TGTGCCAGCAGTTTCGGTGAGGGAAACTATGGCTACACCTTC.